This TCR beta chain is from a study of T cell changes during pregnancy in multiple sclerosis. Using immunoSEQ multiplex PCR, the repertoire was profiled, and TCRdb retains in-frame clones only, with some absent. The sample includes 80,000 to 95,000 clones, 90% to 95% seen only once; the top ten take over 0.95%. The TCR comes from a female donor with multiple sclerosis, enrolled in a pregnancy study. The sample was peripheral blood, taken in the second trimester of pregnancy.

Here the CDR3 DNA reads TGTGCCTGTGGGCACGGACAGGGAAAGTTCTTC. Protein product: CACGHGQGKFF. The chain has TRBV6-1 and TRBJ2-1, with 8 bases fitting TRBD1. Trimming cost V 11 bases and J 14 bases; bases outside gene matches: 11. CDR1 and CDR2 from the germline V gene are MNHNS and SASEGT. This CDR3 is built from 11 residues.